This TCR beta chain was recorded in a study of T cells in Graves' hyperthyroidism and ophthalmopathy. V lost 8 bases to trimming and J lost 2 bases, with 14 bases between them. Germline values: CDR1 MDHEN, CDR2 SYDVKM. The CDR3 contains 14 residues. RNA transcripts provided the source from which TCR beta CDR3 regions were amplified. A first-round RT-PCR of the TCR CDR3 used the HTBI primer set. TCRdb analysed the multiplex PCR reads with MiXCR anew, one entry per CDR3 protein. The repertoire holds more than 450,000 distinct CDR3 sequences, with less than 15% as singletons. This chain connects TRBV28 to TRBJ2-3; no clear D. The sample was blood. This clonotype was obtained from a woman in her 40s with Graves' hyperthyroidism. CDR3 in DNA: TGTGCCAGCTCTAGAGCCGTACACACAGATACGCAGTATTTT. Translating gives CASSRAVHTDTQYF.